A single sample is the source of the 20 T cell receptor beta chains below, sequenced in a study of PD-1 blockade in classical Hodgkin lymphoma. As for time point: cycle 4 day 1 (C4D1), after more than five weeks of nivolumab. All patients relapsed after autologous stem cell transplantation, and brentuximab vedotin exposure varied. Generated by immunoSEQ multiplex PCR, the TCRdb table keeps only in-frame clones and is missing some. The sample contains tens of thousands of clones, more than 75% of which appear only once. The sample was peripheral blood mononuclear cells (PBMCs), taken before the fourth cycle of nivolumab. Receptors were obtained from a human donor with classical Hodgkin lymphoma.

V usage is TRBV19 and J usage is TRBJ1-5; 7 nucleotides match TRBD1. Germline V gene sequence: CDR1 LNHDA, CDR2 SQIVND (reference sequence). The CDR3 runs 14 residues. Trimming took 8 bases from V and 9 from J; bases not matched to a gene: 13. CDR3 in amino acids: CASAPGRTGWPQHF. In nucleotides, the CDR3 is TGTGCCAGTGCCCCGGGAAGGACAGGTTGGCCCCAGCATTTT. The entire variable domain, with the rest obtained from reference TRBV19 and TRBJ1-5, is as follows: DGGITQSPKYLFRKEGQNVTLSCEQNLNHDAMYWYRQDPGQGLRLIYYSQIVNDFQKGDIAEGYSVSREKKESFPLTVTSAQKNPTAFYLCASAPGRTGWPQHFGDGTRLSIL.

In nucleotides, the CDR3 is TGTGCCTGGAGTGTACTTGACCTGGCAACATGGGGCACTGAAGCTTTCTTT. Encoded protein: CAWSVLDLATWGTEAFF. The chain recombines TRBV30 with TRBJ1-1; D gene ambiguous. This CDR3 region has 17 residues. Germline CDR1 and CDR2: GTSNPN and SVGIG (reference sequence). Trimming pared 0 bases from V and 4 bases from J, leaving 21 bases between.

This chain uses TRBV10-3 with TRBJ1-1; D gene uncertain. CDR3 size: 14 residues. From germline, CDR1 is ENHRY and CDR2 SYGVKD. V lost 0 bases and J 3 bases, leaving 8 bases between the germline ends. The CDR3 is CAISESRVDTEAFF. The CDR3 DNA is TGTGCCATCAGTGAGTCAAGGGTGGACACTGAAGCTTTCTTT.

The rearrangement joins TRBV6-1 to TRBJ2-5; 9 bases line up with TRBD2. After removal of 5 bases from V and 2 bases from J, the junction contained 6 bases not matched to a gene. Germline loops: CDR1 MNHNS, CDR2 SASEGT. The CDR3 extends over 15 amino acids. This CDR3 is CASSFTSGFQETQYF. DNA for the CDR3: TGTGCCAGCAGTTTTACTAGCGGGTTTCAAGAGACCCAGTACTTC.

The rearrangement joins TRBV27 to TRBJ1-2; TRBD1 agrees at 9 bases. CDR1 and CDR2 from the germline V gene are MNHEY and SMNVEV (reference sequence). The junction had 14 bases not matched to a gene; V was cut back by 5 bases and J by 7 bases. This CDR3 contains 16 residues. CDR3 loop: CASSITSGQGFSGYTF. The CDR3 DNA is TGTGCCAGCAGTATCACGTCGGGACAGGGTTTCTCTGGCTACACCTTC.

This chain connects TRBV11-1 to TRBJ2-2; TRBD1 agrees at 12 bases. CDR1 and CDR2 from the germline V gene are SGHAT and FQDESV (reference sequence). The CDR3 length is 17 residues. The V gene end was trimmed by 4 bases and the J gene end by 7 bases; junction bases not matched to a gene: 10. The CDR3 DNA reads as TGTGCCAGCAGCTACCGGGACAGGGGGCTTGGGGTCGGGGAGCTGTTTTTT. Translation: CASSYRDRGLGVGELFF.

This clone was counted between two and nine times. The J gene is TRBJ1-4, the V gene TRBV6-1; D unresolved. The germline V gene encodes CDR1 MNHNS and CDR2 SASEGT. The V end lost 1 base, the J end lost 8 bases, and 8 bases lay between the germline ends. This CDR3 is 13 amino acids long. CDR3 in DNA: TGTGCCAGCAGTGAAGTTAGTGGGGAAAAACTGTTTTTT. Its translation: CASSEVSGEKLFF.

The chain uses TRBV6-5 and TRBJ2-1; a weak D match, TRBD2 (6 bases). The CDR3 extends over 12 amino acids. V gave up 8 bases and J gave up 5 bases, with 10 bases separating them. CDR1 is MNHEY, CDR2 SVGAGI, per germline. The CDR3 is CASSGLNNEQFF. The CDR3 bases are TGTGCCAGCTCGGGACTTAACAATGAGCAGTTCTTC.

The gene calls are TRBV5-5 and TRBJ1-1, with 9 positions matching TRBD1. The junction had 4 bases not matched to a gene; V was cut back by 4 bases and J by 0 bases. CDR3 length: 15 residues. CDR1 SGHKS and CDR2 YYEKEE come from the germline V gene (reference sequence). CDR3 DNA sequence: TGTGCCAGCAGCCAACGGACAGGGGTGAACACTGAAGCTTTCTTT. It is translated as CASSQRTGVNTEAFF.

CDR3 DNA sequence: TGCGCCAGCAGCCGAAACCCGGGACTAGCGATCCCCTACGAGCAGTACTTC. Protein sequence: CASSRNPGLAIPYEQYF. This chain uses TRBV5-1 with TRBJ2-7; the match to TRBD2 covers 10 bases. The germline V gene has CDR1 SGHRS and CDR2 YFSETQ. CDR3 size: 17 residues. With 4 bases clipped from V and 2 bases from J, the junction kept 12 bases outside the gene matches.

The chain has TRBV15 and TRBJ2-7; the D is unclear. In germline, CDR1 is LNHNV, CDR2 YYDKDF (reference sequence). This CDR3 has 14 amino acids. Trimming removed 5 bases from V and 4 bases from J, with 15 bases in between. The CDR3: CATSATREAYEQYF. The DNA for the CDR3 is TGTGCCACCAGCGCGACGCGCGAGGCGTACGAGCAGTACTTC.

The chain recombines TRBV12-5 with TRBJ2-1; maybe TRBD2 (6 bases). V was trimmed by 5 bases and J by 5 bases, leaving 16 bases between them. The CDR3 length is 15 residues. Germline values: CDR1 LGHNT, CDR2 FRNRAP. The CDR3 here is CASGVGTGADNEQFF. As DNA, the CDR3 is TGTGCTAGTGGTGTAGGGACTGGGGCCGACAATGAGCAGTTCTTC.

J is TRBJ2-7 and V is TRBV7-9; a possible D gene is TRBD2 (6 bases). From germline, CDR1 is SEHNR and CDR2 FQNEAQ (reference sequence). V was clipped by 1 base and J by 1 base, with 11 bases between them. This CDR3 has 15 residues. The CDR3 here is CASSLGLARSYEQYF. CDR3 coding DNA: TGTGCCAGCAGCTTAGGGCTAGCGAGATCCTACGAGCAGTACTTC.

V and J are TRBV5-1 and TRBJ2-3, with 11 bases identical to TRBD2. This CDR3 contains 17 residues. Trimming cost V 2 bases and J 5 bases; bases outside gene matches: 10. In germline, CDR1 is SGHRS, CDR2 YFSETQ. The CDR3 reads CASSLVTSGSGEDTQYF. DNA for the CDR3: TGCGCCAGCAGCTTAGTTACTAGCGGGAGCGGAGAAGATACGCAGTATTTT.

Here the CDR3 DNA reads TGTGCCAGCAGCTTCTTCCCGGGGGCCGACACAGATACGCAGTATTTT. Its protein product is CASSFFPGADTDTQYF. The rearrangement uses TRBV5-5 and TRBJ2-3; D is tentatively TRBD1 or TRBD2 (6 bases each). The germline V and J ends were trimmed by 2 bases and 2 bases, with 15 bases remaining between them. The CDR3 length is 16 residues. Germline V gene sequence: CDR1 SGHKS, CDR2 YYEKEE (reference sequence).

The chain combines TRBV6-1 with TRBJ1-5; D ambiguous. The CDR3 is 13 amino acids. CDR1 is MNHNS, CDR2 SASEGT, per germline. V was trimmed by 7 bases and J by 7 bases, leaving 14 bases between them. CDR3 in amino acids: CASTKELGQPQHF. CDR3 coding DNA: TGTGCCAGCACCAAGGAACTGGGACAGCCCCAGCATTTT.

The V call is TRBV4-1, the J call TRBJ1-1, with a tentative D call TRBD1 (6 bases). Between the trimmed V and J ends, which lost 1 base and 3 bases, there was a span of 12 bases. Germline V lookup: CDR1 MGHRA, CDR2 YSYEKL. This CDR3 comprises 15 residues. CDR3 sequence reads: CASSQAGTTYTEAFF. Written as DNA, the CDR3 is TGCGCCAGCAGCCAAGCAGGGACAACTTACACTGAAGCTTTCTTT.

The gene calls are TRBV5-4 and TRBJ2-1; TRBD2 might be the D (5 bases). V was cut by 1 base and J by 0 bases, with 5 bases left in between. The CDR3 length is 14 residues. Per germline, CDR1 SGHNT and CDR2 YYREEE (reference sequence). CDR3 amino acids: CASSLRDSYNEQFF. The CDR3 nucleotides are TGTGCCAGCAGCTTGCGGGACTCCTACAATGAGCAGTTCTTC.

The V and J genes are TRBV18 and TRBJ2-3, with TRBD1 as a possible D gene (6 bases). Germline loops: CDR1 KGHSH, CDR2 LQKENI. V was trimmed by 2 bases and J by 0 bases, leaving 18 bases between them. The CDR3 runs to 18 residues. In nucleotides, the CDR3 is TGTGCCAGCTCACCAATAGTCAGGGGCCGCCGAAGCACAGATACGCAGTATTTT. Translated, it gives CASSPIVRGRRSTDTQYF.

The V and J genes are TRBV9 and TRBJ2-2, with no clear D. V gave up 4 bases and J gave up 4 bases, with 8 bases separating them. Germline CDR1 and CDR2: SGDLS and YYNGEE. The CDR3 has 13 residues. The CDR3 nucleotides are TGTGCCAGCAGCCCATTGTCCACCGGGGAGCTGTTTTTT. It translates to CASSPLSTGELFF.